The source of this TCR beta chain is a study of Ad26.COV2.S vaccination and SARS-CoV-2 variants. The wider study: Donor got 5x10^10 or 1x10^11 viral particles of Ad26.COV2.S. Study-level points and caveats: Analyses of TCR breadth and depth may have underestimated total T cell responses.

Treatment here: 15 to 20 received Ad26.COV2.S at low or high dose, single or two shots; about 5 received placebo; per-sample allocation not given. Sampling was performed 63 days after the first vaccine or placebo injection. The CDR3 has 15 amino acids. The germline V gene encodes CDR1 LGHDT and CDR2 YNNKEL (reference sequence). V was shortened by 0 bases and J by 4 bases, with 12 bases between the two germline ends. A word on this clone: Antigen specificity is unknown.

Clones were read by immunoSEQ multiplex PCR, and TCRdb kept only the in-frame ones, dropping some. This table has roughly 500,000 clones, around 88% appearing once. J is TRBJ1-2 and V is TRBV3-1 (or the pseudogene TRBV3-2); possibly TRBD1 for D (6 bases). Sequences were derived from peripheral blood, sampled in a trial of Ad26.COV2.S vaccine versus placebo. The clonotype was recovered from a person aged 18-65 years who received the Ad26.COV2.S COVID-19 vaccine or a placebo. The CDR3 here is CASSQEPGQLYGYTF. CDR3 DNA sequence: TGTGCCAGCAGCCAAGAACCGGGACAACTCTATGGCTACACCTTC.